This T cell receptor beta chain originates from a study of shared clonotypes between healthy human individuals. In the study overall: Per donor, CD8 memory used one plate, CD8 naive used two, CD4 memory used three and CD4 naive used three.

Sorted-subset replicate PCR reactions contained 150 to 200 ng DNA, corresponding to some 30,000 T cell genomes. TCRdb's table, derived via immunoSEQ multiplex PCR, lists solely in-frame clones and lacks some. The data show around 620,000 clones, about 95% seen once. Positive CCR7 selection of CD45RO-negative cells yielded the naive CD8 cells, and terminally differentiated effector memory CD45RA+ cells were excluded. All participating donors were Caucasian adults from Nashville, Tennessee. Remarks on this clone: What it binds is not known.

General observations from the study: Clonotypes which were not shared had lower generation probabilities than clonotypes that all four donors shared.

CDR3 length: 15 residues. Looked up from germline, CDR1 is MGHRA and CDR2 is YSYEKL. V lost 0 bases and J 8 bases, leaving 16 bases between the germline ends. This chain joins TRBV4-1 and TRBJ1-1, with unresolved D. This TCR was sampled from a woman aged 25-40 years in good health. Material for sequencing was naive CD8+ T cells sorted from blood. CDR3 sequence: CASSQEGLAVTEAFF. The CDR3 DNA sequence: TGCGCCAGCAGCCAAGAAGGGCTTGCAGTAACCGAAGCTTTCTTT.